This T cell receptor beta chain was sequenced during a study of blood T cell repertoires in COVID-19. The protocol was immunoSEQ multiplex PCR, while the TCRdb copy is restricted to in-frame clones and leaves out a portion. The sample shows 81,000 or so clones, 89% of them seen only once. There are 14 residues in the CDR3. CDR1 is SGHNT, CDR2 YYREEE, per germline (reference sequence). V lost 4 bases, J lost 4 bases, and 6 bases stayed unmatched. This receptor was identified in a man aged 65 to 85 with active or convalescent COVID-19. Sequenced material: peripheral blood. The rearrangement links TRBV5-4 to TRBJ2-5; TRBD1 aligns across 8 bases. This CDR3 reads CASSAGQGRETQYF. The CDR3 DNA reads TGTGCCAGCAGCGCCGGACAGGGCCGAGAGACCCAGTACTTC.